One sample yielded the 26 T cell receptor beta chains listed below, sequenced in a study of CD8 T cells in Susac syndrome. Random hexamers primed reverse transcription of about 0.45 to 1 ug RNA. TCRdb ran MiXCR on the immunoSEQ multiplex PCR reads and lists one entry per CDR3 protein. The data contain some 150,000 distinct CDR3 sequences, about 94% of them seen just once; the ten biggest clones take up 0.21%. Sequencing was done on a sample of CD8+ T cells from PBMCs. The origin of the receptors is a human donor with multiple sclerosis.

This clonotype occurred once. This chain links TRBV3-1 with TRBJ2-5; D gene ambiguous. The CDR3 covers 13 residues. Germline V gives CDR1 LGHDT, CDR2 YNNKEL (reference sequence). V lost 5 bases, J lost 2 bases, and 9 bases lay in between. The CDR3 nucleotides read TGTGCCAGCAGCAAAGGAATTCAAGAGACCCAGTACTTC. Its translation is CASSKGIQETQYF.

The chain combines TRBV2 with TRBJ2-5; D is unclear. CDR3 length: 10 amino acids. Germline-derived CDR1 and CDR2 are SNHLY and FYNNEI. Trimming left V 10 bases short and J 5 bases short, with 8 bases between. The CDR3: CATQAETQYF. The CDR3, as DNA: TGTGCCACGCAGGCCGAGACCCAGTACTTC. Together with reference TRBV2 and TRBJ2-5, the CDR3 gives the full variable domain: EPEVTQTPSHQVTQMGQEVILRCVPISNHLYFYWYRQILGQKVEFLVSFYNNEISEKSEIFDDQFSVERPDGSNFTLKIRSTKLEDSAMYFCATQAETQYFGPGTRLLVL.

CDR3 sequence reads: CSARGWGGNQPQHF. The CDR3 coding sequence is TGCAGTGCTAGGGGTTGGGGAGGCAATCAGCCCCAGCATTTT. V usage is TRBV20-1 and J usage is TRBJ1-5; D remains ambiguous. V lost 3 bases and J 2 bases, leaving 11 bases between the germline ends. Germline V gives CDR1 DFQATT, CDR2 SNEGSKA (reference sequence). The CDR3 runs to 14 residues.

The CDR3 bases are TGCAGTGCTAGAGTACTAGCGGGGCGCACAGATACGCAGTATTTT. Translation gives CSARVLAGRTDTQYF. The chain combines TRBV20-1 with TRBJ2-3; the match to TRBD2 covers 10 bases. CDR1 and CDR2 from the germline V gene are DFQATT and SNEGSKA (reference sequence). CDR3 size: 15 residues. After removal of 1 base from V and 1 base from J, the junction contained 2 bases not matched to a gene.

The chain links TRBV28 to TRBJ2-7; TRBD1 is a possible D gene (6 bases). Trimming took off 10 bases at V and 1 base at J, with 17 bases between the two ends. The CDR3 runs to 14 residues. From germline, CDR1 is MDHEN and CDR2 SYDVKM. The CDR3 loop reads CATDRPGKSYEQYF. The CDR3 region has the DNA TGTGCCACCGACAGGCCGGGAAAATCCTACGAGCAGTACTTC.

The chain employs TRBV30 and TRBJ1-6; D might be TRBD1 (5 bases). The germline V gene encodes CDR1 GTSNPN and CDR2 SVGIG (reference sequence). The CDR3 contains 16 residues. The V end was cut by 2 bases, the J end by 9 bases, with 20 bases between. The DNA for the CDR3 is TGTGCCTGGAGTCGGGGAGGACACCGAGGGACTTCACCCCTCCACTTT. This gives the protein CAWSRGGHRGTSPLHF.

The V and J genes are TRBV3-1 and TRBJ1-2; maybe TRBD1 (6 bases). The CDR3 is 14 amino acids. Germline V gives CDR1 LGHDT, CDR2 YNNKEL (reference sequence). Between the trimmed V and J ends, which lost 4 bases and 5 bases, there was a span of 14 bases. CDR3 protein: CASSPVRGDYGYTF. The CDR3 nucleotides read TGTGCCAGCAGCCCCGTTAGGGGGGATTATGGCTACACCTTC.

J is TRBJ2-5 and V is TRBV4-1, with TRBD2 identical over 15 bases. The V segment lost 4 bases and the J segment 2 bases; nucleotides outside the gene matches: 5. Germline CDR1 MGHRA, CDR2 YSYEKL. The CDR3 totals 17 residues. As DNA, the CDR3 is TGCGCCAGCAGCCGGGGACTAGCGGGGGGCTCTCAAGAGACCCAGTACTTC. Translated, it gives CASSRGLAGGSQETQYF.

Only a few counts were recorded for this clonotype. V and J are TRBV13 and TRBJ2-7; D might be TRBD2 (6 bases). V lost 5 bases to trimming and J lost 4 bases, with 9 bases between them. The CDR3 has 12 residues. Germline values: CDR1 PRHDT, CDR2 FYEKMQ (reference sequence). The CDR3 DNA is TGTGCCAGCAGCCAAGGGAGGTACGAGCAGTACTTC. Its protein is CASSQGRYEQYF.

The chain joins TRBV29-1 to TRBJ2-6; 7 nucleotides agree with TRBD1. The J segment lost 3 bases and the V segment lost 8 bases, leaving 4 bases of the junction unmatched. The CDR3 covers 13 residues. The germline V gene has CDR1 SQVTM and CDR2 ANQGSEA. Here the CDR3 reads CSPGQNGANVLTF. The CDR3 coding sequence is TGCAGCCCGGGACAGAATGGGGCCAACGTCCTGACTTTC. Combining the CDR3 with reference TRBV29-1 and TRBJ2-6 gives the whole variable domain SAVISQKPSRDICQRGTSLTIQCQVDSQVTMMFWYRQQPGQSLTLIATANQGSEATYESGFVIDKFPISRPNLTFSTLTVSNMSPEDSSIYLCSPGQNGANVLTFGAGSRLTVL.

This rearrangement joins TRBV30 to TRBJ1-3; TRBD1 aligns across 10 bases. The junction had 8 bases not matched to a gene; V was cut back by 0 bases and J by 15 bases. Germline lookup yields CDR1 GTSNPN and CDR2 SVGIG (reference sequence). This CDR3 region has 13 residues. CDR3 residues: CAWSVLGGTGEYF. The CDR3 DNA follows: TGTGCCTGGAGTGTTTTGGGGGGGACAGGGGAATATTTT.

This rearrangement joins TRBV4-2 to TRBJ2-7; 9 positions agree with TRBD1. The CDR3 is 12 residues long. Germline loops: CDR1 LGHNA, CDR2 YNFKEQ. V gave up 6 bases and J gave up 7 bases; unmatched junction bases: 4. The CDR3 DNA is TGTGCCAGCAGTATGGGACAGGGTGAGCAGTACTTC. It translates to CASSMGQGEQYF.

This chain uses TRBV3-1 with TRBJ1-2; the match to TRBD1 covers 8 bases. The CDR3 has 15 amino acids. J gave up 6 bases and V 0 bases, and 6 bases lay outside the gene matches. Germline loops: CDR1 LGHDT, CDR2 YNNKEL (reference sequence). The CDR3 protein is CASSQDFRGRNGYTF. CDR3 sequence (DNA): TGTGCCAGCAGCCAAGATTTCAGGGGGCGGAATGGCTACACCTTC. The full variable domain, rest sourced from reference TRBV3-1 and TRBJ1-2, is DTAVSQTPKYLVTQMGNDKSIKCEQNLGHDTMYWYKQDSKKFLKIMFSYNNKELIINETVPNRFSPKSPDKAHLNLHINSLELGDSAVYFCASSQDFRGRNGYTFGSGTRLTVV.

V gene TRBV6-2 or TRBV6-3 combines with J gene TRBJ1-1; D gene ambiguous. Trimming removed 2 bases at V and 6 bases at J, with 7 bases between. This CDR3 comprises 12 residues. Germline CDR1 is MNHEY and CDR2 is SVGEGT. The chain's CDR3 is CASSYPPPEAFF. In nucleotides, the CDR3 is TGTGCCAGCAGTTACCCTCCCCCTGAAGCTTTCTTT.

The rearrangement links TRBV29-1 to TRBJ2-1, with a possible D match to TRBD2 (5 bases). V gave up 1 base and J gave up 0 bases, with 10 bases separating them. The CDR3 covers 15 residues. The germline V gene encodes CDR1 SQVTM and CDR2 ANQGSEA. This CDR3 is CSVEGRASSYNEQFF. CDR3 nucleotide sequence: TGCAGCGTTGAAGGGCGGGCTAGCTCCTACAATGAGCAGTTCTTC.

This sequence joins TRBV2 and TRBJ1-1, with D unresolved. Germline CDR1 reads SNHLY; CDR2 reads FYNNEI. This CDR3 is 11 amino acids long. V was clipped by 8 bases and J by 4 bases, with 8 bases between them. The CDR3 nucleotides read TGTGCCAGCGAGGGAGGCACTGAAGCTTTCTTT. This sequence encodes CASEGGTEAFF.

The chain is built from TRBV14 and TRBJ1-4; possibly TRBD1 for D (5 bases). The V and J ends lost 5 bases and 11 bases respectively, with 12 bases between them. The CDR3 sequence is 12 residues long. Germline V lookup: CDR1 SGHDN, CDR2 FVKESK. The CDR3 DNA sequence: TGTGCCAGCAGCAGCGGGGGGAGGAAACTGTTTTTT. Protein sequence: CASSSGGRKLFF.

The chain has TRBV7-9 and TRBJ1-5; D uncertain. Deletions cut 1 base from V and 7 bases from J, with 5 bases between. The CDR3 has 12 amino acids. Per germline, CDR1 SEHNR and CDR2 FQNEAQ (reference sequence). CDR3 protein: CASSLGVQPQHF. CDR3 sequence (DNA): TGTGCCAGCAGCTTAGGGGTGCAGCCCCAGCATTTT.

The chain uses TRBV20-1 and TRBJ2-1; 8 bases line up with TRBD1. The germline gives CDR1 DFQATT, CDR2 SNEGSKA (reference sequence). With 0 bases clipped from V and 1 base from J, the junction kept 5 bases outside the gene matches. This CDR3 comprises 16 residues. The chain's CDR3 is CSAREVGTGSYNEQFF. DNA for the CDR3: TGCAGTGCTAGAGAAGTCGGGACAGGATCCTACAATGAGCAGTTCTTC.

The V gene is TRBV9, the J gene TRBJ2-1, with a weak D call TRBD2 (5 bases). V dropped 4 bases and J dropped 2 bases, with 19 bases sitting between them. The CDR3 has 17 residues. Germline lookup yields CDR1 SGDLS and CDR2 YYNGEE. Written as DNA, the CDR3 is TGTGCCAGCAGCCCAACCTCGAGGGCAATAACCTACAATGAGCAGTTCTTC. It translates to CASSPTSRAITYNEQFF.

The genes are TRBV12-3 or TRBV12-4 and TRBJ1-2; a possible D gene is TRBD1 (5 bases). V lost 7 bases to trimming and J lost 8 bases, with 17 bases between them. This CDR3 contains 13 residues. The CDR3 region has the DNA TGTGCCAGCAATTGGGGAGGCCGACAGGGCTACACCTTC. This encodes CASNWGGRQGYTF.

This chain connects TRBV10-2 to TRBJ1-1; D is perhaps TRBD1 (6 bases). V was shortened by 0 bases and J by 5 bases, with 16 bases between the two germline ends. Germline lookup yields CDR1 WSHSY and CDR2 SAAADI. CDR3 length: 16 amino acids. CDR3 sequence: CASSESNPQGRTEAFF. The CDR3 DNA sequence: TGCGCCAGCAGTGAGTCTAATCCCCAGGGGAGGACTGAAGCTTTCTTT.

This clonotype was counted only a few times. The gene calls are TRBV7-3 and TRBJ1-2; D call uncertain. Looked up from germline, CDR1 is SGHTA and CDR2 is FQGTGA. CDR3 length equals 15 residues. Trimming cost V 1 base and J 6 bases, with 15 bases left between them. CDR3: CASSLKPGMGDGYTF. CDR3 sequence (DNA): TGTGCCAGCAGCTTAAAGCCGGGAATGGGAGATGGCTACACCTTC.

The sample holds one count of this clonotype. The V call is TRBV12-3 or TRBV12-4, the J call TRBJ1-1; D gene unclear. The CDR3 sequence is 14 residues long. Trimming removed 3 bases from V and 11 bases from J, with 19 bases in between. In DNA, the CDR3 is TGTGCCAGCAGTTTTTCCTTGTCGACTACGGAGGCTTTCTTT. Residues: CASSFSLSTTEAFF.

The DNA for the CDR3 is TGTGCCAGCAGCGTTGAGGCGGCCCCGAGCACCGGGGAGCTGTTTTTT. This encodes CASSVEAAPSTGELFF. This rearrangement joins TRBV9 to TRBJ2-2; D is unresolved. This CDR3 spans 16 amino acids. The V end was cut by 2 bases, the J end by 4 bases, with 15 bases between. The germline gives CDR1 SGDLS, CDR2 YYNGEE. The full variable domain, rest sourced from reference TRBV9 and TRBJ2-2, is DSGVTQTPKHLITATGQRVTLRCSPRSGDLSVYWYQQSLDQGLQFLIQYYNGEERAKGNILERFSAQQFPDLHSELNLSSLELGDSALYFCASSVEAAPSTGELFFGEGSRLTVL.

The chain uses TRBV20-1 and TRBJ2-7, with 9 bases matching TRBD1. The CDR3 runs to 14 residues. V gave up 6 bases and J gave up 5 bases; unmatched junction bases: 11. The V gene's germline CDR1 is DFQATT and CDR2 SNEGSKA (reference sequence). The CDR3 is CSASPGTGTNEQYF. The CDR3 DNA follows: TGCAGTGCCAGCCCCGGGACAGGGACCAACGAGCAGTACTTC.